A single sample gave rise to the 25 T cell receptor beta chains below, sequenced in a study of cytomegalovirus exposure and HLA in healthy donors. With 60 Vbeta and 13 Jbeta primers, the PCR was carried out. TCRdb's table, derived via immunoSEQ multiplex PCR, lists solely in-frame clones and lacks some. The data show about 140,000 clones, with approximately 70% seen just once and roughly 1.7% held by the top ten. The sequenced material came from PBMCs. The receptor source for this set is a woman in her twenties or thirties in good health and CMV-seronegative.

A few counts support this clone. The rearrangement joins TRBV6-4 to TRBJ2-1, with 10 bases identical to TRBD2. Trimming cost V 5 bases and J 7 bases; bases outside gene matches: 5. Germline V gene data show CDR1 as MRHNA and CDR2 as SNTAGT. The CDR3 extends over 14 amino acids. The CDR3 protein is CASSFSGGSNEQFF. Here the CDR3 DNA reads TGTGCCAGCAGTTTTAGCGGGGGGTCTAATGAGCAGTTCTTC.

V is TRBV5-1 and J is TRBJ1-6, with TRBD1 as a possible D gene (5 bases). Germline V gene lookup returns CDR1 SGHRS and CDR2 YFSETQ. V shed 6 bases and J shed 5 bases, with 9 bases lying between them. This CDR3 has 13 amino acids. The CDR3 loop reads CASTPGDNSPLHF. CDR3 DNA: TGCGCCAGCACTCCGGGGGATAATTCACCCCTCCACTTT.

The chain links TRBV30 to TRBJ2-5; 12 bases are shared with TRBD2. The last part of the DNA fits TRBJ2-7 better; the J call may be wrong. The CDR3 is 15 amino acids. Germline V gene sequence: CDR1 GTSNPN, CDR2 SVGIG (reference sequence). The DNA of the CDR3 is TGTGCCTGGAGTGGTCTAGCGGGAGGGTACTACGAGCAGTACTTC. It codes for CAWSGLAGGYYEQYF.

About this clone: At one end the junction does not follow the germline gene, possibly because of a read error. The V call is TRBV29-1, the J call TRBJ2-2; tentative D call: TRBD2 (5 bases). Germline V gene data show CDR1 as SQVTM and CDR2 as ANQGSEA. CDR3 size: 12 residues. The CDR3, as DNA: TGCAGCGTAACGGCCCAGCGCCGGGGAGCTGTTTTT. Translating gives CSVTAQRRGAVF.

The rearrangement joins TRBV11-2 to TRBJ1-5, with a weak D call TRBD1 (5 bases). The CDR3 covers 15 residues. V was pared by 5 bases and J by 7 bases, with 18 bases between. The germline CDR1 and CDR2 sequences are SGHAT and FQNNGV. CDR3 sequence (DNA): TGTGCCAGCAGCCCTGGGGGGGGGATGGGACAGCCCCAGCATTTT. It translates to CASSPGGGMGQPQHF.

This rearrangement joins TRBV5-1 to TRBJ1-1; 8 nucleotides match TRBD1. Germline V gives CDR1 SGHRS, CDR2 YFSETQ. The junction had 5 bases not matched to a gene; V was cut back by 5 bases and J by 5 bases. The CDR3 is 13 amino acids. This chain's CDR3 is CASRPDRVTEAFF. The CDR3 DNA reads as TGCGCCAGCAGACCGGACAGGGTAACTGAAGCTTTCTTT.

The V gene is TRBV28, the J gene TRBJ2-7; 8 bases map to TRBD2. The CDR3 spans 16 residues. V shed 4 bases and J 3 bases; nucleotides not matched to a gene: 11. Germline V gives CDR1 MDHEN, CDR2 SYDVKM. CDR3 sequence (DNA): TGTGCCAGCAGTTCATATCAGCGGGAGATAGACTACGAGCAGTACTTC. Translating gives CASSSYQREIDYEQYF. Looking up the rest from reference TRBV28 and TRBJ2-7 gives the full variable domain: DVKVTQSSRYLVKRTGEKVFLECVQDMDHENMFWYRQDPGLGLRLIYFSYDVKMKEKGDIPEGYSVSREKKERFSLILESASTNQTSMYLCASSSYQREIDYEQYFGPGTRLTVT.

This sequence joins TRBV10-1 and TRBJ2-1; a weak D match, TRBD1 (6 bases). The germline gives CDR1 WNHNN, CDR2 SYGVQD (reference sequence). This CDR3 spans 15 amino acids. V was trimmed by 5 bases and J by 4 bases, leaving 15 bases between them. CDR3 coding DNA: TGCGCCAGCAGTAAGGGTCGGGACAATTACAATGAGCAGTTCTTC. It codes for CASSKGRDNYNEQFF.

In nucleotides, the CDR3 is TGTGCCAGCAGCCCCGGTCGGGGTGCGGATACGCAGTATTTT. It is translated as CASSPGRGADTQYF. V usage is TRBV7-9 and J usage is TRBJ2-3, with D tentatively TRBD2 (5 bases). Between the trimmed V and J ends, which lost 5 bases and 6 bases, there was a span of 15 bases. CDR3 size: 14 residues. The germline gives CDR1 SEHNR, CDR2 FQNEAQ (reference sequence).

This clone was counted between two and nine times. The chain has TRBV9 and TRBJ2-3; 7 positions match TRBD2. This CDR3 has 15 amino acids. Germline CDR1 and CDR2: SGDLS and YYNGEE. V trimming: 4 bases; J trimming: 0 bases; junction bases outside the gene matches: 5. As DNA, the CDR3 is TGTGCCAGCAGCTTGAGCGGGGCTAGCACAGATACGCAGTATTTT. This gives the protein CASSLSGASTDTQYF.

The chain has TRBV5-4 and TRBJ2-3, with 14 bases fitting TRBD2. This CDR3 region has 19 residues. Unmatched junction bases numbered 16, after V lost 4 bases and J lost 6 bases. Germline V gene data show CDR1 as SGHNT and CDR2 as YYREEE (reference sequence). The CDR3 DNA sequence: TGTGCCAGCAGCCCCAAGGGACTAGCGGGAGAGGGGATGTTGGATACGCAGTATTTT. Translated, it gives CASSPKGLAGEGMLDTQYF.

This clone showed up just a few times. V is TRBV27 and J is TRBJ2-1; the D gene is possibly TRBD1 (6 bases). Germline CDR1 and CDR2: MNHEY and SMNVEV (reference sequence). The V end was cut by 3 bases, the J end by 3 bases, with 15 bases between. The CDR3 is made up of 16 amino acids. The chain's CDR3 is CASSFLGATFYNEQFF. As DNA, the CDR3 is TGTGCCAGCAGTTTTCTGGGGGCCACCTTCTACAATGAGCAGTTCTTC.

The gene calls are TRBV7-3 and TRBJ1-1; no definite D call. V shed 2 bases and J shed 4 bases, with 8 bases lying between them. CDR1 and CDR2 from the germline V gene are SGHTA and FQGTGA. This CDR3 contains 13 residues. In nucleotides, the CDR3 is TGTGCCAGCAGCTTAGGGGAGGGCACTGAAGCTTTCTTT. It specifies CASSLGEGTEAFF.

The chain carries TRBV7-9 and TRBJ1-1; D call uncertain. The CDR3 is 16 residues long. Trimming took off 7 bases at V and 4 bases at J, with 22 bases between the two ends. Germline CDR1 is SEHNR and CDR2 is FQNEAQ (reference sequence). The CDR3 region has the DNA TGTGCCAGCATCCACACCTCCCACGGGTACGGCACTGAAGCTTTCTTT. This codes for CASIHTSHGYGTEAFF.

The chain recombines TRBV4-1 with TRBJ2-3, with 7 bases that match TRBD1. After removal of 3 bases from V and 2 bases from J, the junction contained 8 bases not matched to a gene. The CDR3 totals 16 residues. The germline CDR1 and CDR2 sequences are MGHRA and YSYEKL. In DNA form, the CDR3 reads TGCGCCAGCAGCCAGCATCCGGGACAGATCACAGATACGCAGTATTTT. This encodes CASSQHPGQITDTQYF.

The CDR3 DNA reads as TGCGCCAGCAGCTTGGTCGGCTACGAGCAGTACTTC. Encoded protein: CASSLVGYEQYF. J is TRBJ2-7 and V is TRBV5-1; D is unresolved. The CDR3 runs 12 residues. Germline CDR1 and CDR2: SGHRS and YFSETQ. Deletions cut 0 bases from V and 3 bases from J, with 4 bases between.

CDR3 coding DNA: TGTGCCAGCAGTTTCCGGGACTTCACAGATACGCAGTATTTT. Protein sequence: CASSFRDFTDTQYF. The gene calls are TRBV27 and TRBJ2-3; a possible D gene is TRBD2 (6 bases). The CDR3 extends over 14 amino acids. The V gene's germline CDR1 is MNHEY and CDR2 SMNVEV (reference sequence). Trimming removed 3 bases from V and 2 bases from J, with 9 bases in between.

This rearrangement joins TRBV19 to TRBJ1-6; unclear D gene. CDR3 length: 14 amino acids. V lost 4 bases and J lost 7, with 11 bases in between. Germline CDR1 reads LNHDA; CDR2 reads SQIVND (reference sequence). The DNA of the CDR3 is TGTGCCAGTAGTACGCGCCTGAAGAATTCACCCCTCCACTTT. Translated: CASSTRLKNSPLHF.

The gene calls are TRBV6-1 and TRBJ1-2; a weak D match, TRBD1 (6 bases). The CDR3 totals 18 residues. Germline CDR1 is MNHNS and CDR2 is SASEGT. V was clipped by 1 base and J by 4 bases, with 22 bases between them. DNA for the CDR3: TGTGCCAGCAGTGAAGGGCTCGGACAGCCCCCTGCTAGCTATGGCTACACCTTC. As protein: CASSEGLGQPPASYGYTF.

The chain carries TRBV28 and TRBJ2-7; weak D call: TRBD2 (6 bases). This CDR3 is built from 14 residues. Germline V gene sequence: CDR1 MDHEN, CDR2 SYDVKM. V was shortened by 5 bases and J by 2 bases, with 13 bases between the two germline ends. The CDR3 is CASSQRTTTYEQYF. The CDR3 coding sequence is TGTGCCAGCAGTCAACGGACTACTACCTACGAGCAGTACTTC. The full variable domain, completed using reference TRBV28 and TRBJ2-7, is DVKVTQSSRYLVKRTGEKVFLECVQDMDHENMFWYRQDPGLGLRLIYFSYDVKMKEKGDIPEGYSVSREKKERFSLILESASTNQTSMYLCASSQRTTTYEQYFGPGTRLTVT.

This clone turned up a few times. CDR3 sequence: CASSGQSSYNEQFF. The CDR3, as DNA: TGTGCCAGCAGCGGACAGAGCTCCTACAATGAGCAGTTCTTC. This chain links TRBV13 with TRBJ2-1; possibly TRBD1 for D (6 bases). V lost 5 bases and J 0 bases, leaving 8 bases between the germline ends. This CDR3 is 14 amino acids long. Looked up from germline, CDR1 is PRHDT and CDR2 is FYEKMQ (reference sequence).

The V and J genes are TRBV7-2 and TRBJ1-3; no clear D gene. V gave up 0 bases and J gave up 0 bases, with 6 bases separating them. The length of the CDR3 is 15 residues. Germline V lookup: CDR1 SGHTA, CDR2 FQGNSA. This CDR3 reads CASSLAATSGNTIYF. The CDR3 bases are TGTGCCAGCAGCTTAGCAGCGACCTCTGGAAACACCATATATTTT.

The chain recombines TRBV5-1 with TRBJ2-7; 10 positions agree with TRBD2. V lost 4 bases, J lost 1 base, and 17 bases stayed unmatched. Germline values: CDR1 SGHRS, CDR2 YFSETQ. This CDR3 has 19 amino acids. This CDR3 reads CASSPAWSSGRRGSYEQYF. In DNA, the CDR3 is TGCGCCAGCAGCCCCGCTTGGAGTAGCGGGAGGAGGGGGTCCTACGAGCAGTACTTC.

This clone came up a few times. CDR3 region: CASSLMLAGGPKSNEQFF. CDR3 bases: TGTGCCAGCAGCTTAATGCTAGCGGGGGGGCCGAAATCCAATGAGCAGTTCTTC. V gene TRBV7-3 combines with J gene TRBJ2-1, with 12 bases fitting TRBD2. CDR3 length equals 18 residues. V shed 1 base and J 6 bases; nucleotides not matched to a gene: 10. Germline V gene lookup returns CDR1 SGHTA and CDR2 FQGTGA.

The V call is TRBV2, the J call TRBJ1-4, with 7 bases that match TRBD1. In germline, CDR1 is SNHLY, CDR2 FYNNEI. CDR3 length equals 16 residues. Germline trimming cut 0 bases from V and 7 bases from J; bases unmatched to any gene: 8. The CDR3 is CASSEARTGLSEKLFF. The CDR3 DNA follows: TGTGCCAGCAGTGAAGCGAGGACAGGACTCAGTGAAAAACTGTTTTTT.